These 10 T cell receptor beta chains share one sample of origin, sequenced in a study of T cells in Graves' hyperthyroidism and ophthalmopathy. RNA transcripts gave rise to amplified TCR beta CDR3 regions. TCR CDR3 underwent first-round RT-PCR with the HTBI primer set. MiXCR was run by TCRdb on the multiplex PCR reads, yielding one entry per CDR3 protein. The sample has around 620,000 distinct CDR3 sequences; more than 13% are singletons. Material for sequencing was blood. All receptors come from a woman under 30 with Graves' ophthalmopathy.

This clonotype was picked up many times. As DNA, the CDR3 is TGCAGTGCTAGGGGAGCGGGAGGGACCTACGAGCAGTACTTC. This sequence encodes CSARGAGGTYEQYF. The rearrangement uses TRBV20-1 and TRBJ2-7, with 10 bases identical to TRBD2. Germline CDR1 is DFQATT and CDR2 is SNEGSKA (reference sequence). CDR3 length equals 14 residues. Trimming took 3 bases from V and 2 from J; bases not matched to a gene: 4.

Ten or more counts support this clonotype. This chain links TRBV27 with TRBJ2-5; D ambiguous. The CDR3 is 13 amino acids. CDR1 is MNHEY, CDR2 SMNVEV, per germline (reference sequence). Trimming removed 5 bases at V and 2 bases at J, with 9 bases between. The CDR3 loop reads CASSGVEQETQYF. The CDR3 DNA follows: TGTGCCAGCAGTGGCGTGGAACAAGAGACCCAGTACTTC.

This clonotype has at least ten counts. The rearrangement links TRBV5-1 to TRBJ2-7; 9 bases are a match to TRBD1. CDR1 is SGHRS and CDR2 is YFSETQ in the germline V gene. This CDR3 spans 15 amino acids. The J segment lost 3 bases and the V segment lost 0 bases, leaving 4 bases of the junction unmatched. The DNA for the CDR3 is TGCGCCAGCAGCTTGGATAAGGACAGGGGCTACGAGCAGTACTTC. Translating it yields CASSLDKDRGYEQYF.

This clonotype came up many times. The rearrangement joins TRBV30 to TRBJ2-7; D is unresolved. Trimming stripped 5 bases from V and 4 bases from J, with 6 bases between. The CDR3 extends over 10 amino acids. Looked up from germline, CDR1 is GTSNPN and CDR2 is SVGIG (reference sequence). This CDR3 is CAWGKYEQYF. CDR3 DNA: TGTGCCTGGGGCAAGTACGAGCAGTACTTC.

In its sample, this clonotype was seen many times. The chain has TRBV11-2 and TRBJ2-7, with D maybe TRBD1 (6 bases). Germline V CDR1 and CDR2: SGHAT, FQNNGV. The CDR3 covers 17 residues. V was trimmed by 0 bases and J by 1 base, leaving 16 bases between them. CDR3 sequence: CASSLEGWGTGSYEQYF. The CDR3 DNA is TGTGCCAGCAGCTTAGAAGGGTGGGGTACAGGGTCCTACGAGCAGTACTTC.

About this clonotype itself: One end of the junction is discordant with germline, which a read error may explain. The chain recombines TRBV2 with TRBJ2-7, with TRBD2 identical over 7 bases. Germline assignment: CDR1 SNHLY and CDR2 FYNNEI. The length of the CDR3 is 15 residues. The DNA for the CDR3 is TGTGCCAGCAGCTTAGCACCTAGCGGCCCCTACGGGCAGTACTTC. It specifies CASSLAPSGPYGQYF.

This clonotype was counted only a few times. This chain uses TRBV7-2 with TRBJ1-3; D remains ambiguous. The CDR3 length is 16 residues. Germline V CDR1 and CDR2: SGHTA, FQGNSA. V was cut by 4 bases and J by 0 bases, with 13 bases left in between. CDR3 in amino acids: CASSSPALSSGNTIYF. For the CDR3, the DNA is TGTGCCAGCAGCTCCCCGGCCCTAAGCTCTGGAAACACCATATATTTT.

At least ten counts were recorded for this clonotype. V usage is TRBV27 and J usage is TRBJ1-1; D is perhaps TRBD1 (6 bases). Germline assignment: CDR1 MNHEY and CDR2 SMNVEV (reference sequence). The CDR3 loop spans 12 amino acids. Trimming removed 8 bases from V and 9 bases from J, with 16 bases in between. This CDR3 reads CASWDGGTKAFF. As DNA, the CDR3 is TGTGCCAGCTGGGACGGCGGGACAAAAGCTTTCTTT.

This clonotype was found many times. The chain uses TRBV12-3 or TRBV12-4 and TRBJ2-1; 8 bases are a match to TRBD2. The CDR3 has 13 amino acids. V lost 6 bases and J lost 8; bases outside the gene matches: 6. The CDR3: CASRRPGGDEQFF. The CDR3 DNA reads as TGTGCCAGCAGGCGCCCGGGGGGGGATGAGCAGTTCTTC.

This clonotype showed up many times. This rearrangement joins TRBV6-2 or TRBV6-3 to TRBJ2-7; 11 bases match TRBD1. The germline CDR1 and CDR2 sequences are MNHEY and SVGEGT. V shed 6 bases, J shed 1 base, and the junction held 8 bases outside the gene matches. This CDR3 has 16 amino acids. CDR3 amino acids: CASRRDGQGASYEQYF. The CDR3 DNA sequence: TGTGCCAGCAGGAGAGACGGACAGGGGGCATCCTACGAGCAGTACTTC.